This T cell receptor (beta chain) was obtained from a study of T-cell reconstitution after alpha-beta-depleted transplantation in children. This CDR3 has 13 amino acids. Germline CDR1 MNHNS, CDR2 SASEGT. V dropped 5 bases and J dropped 3 bases, with 9 bases sitting between them. Unique molecular identifiers were used to barcode this TCRbeta library. TCRdb redid the calling of the PCR reads with MiXCR, one entry per CDR3 protein. The table lists 490,000 or so distinct CDR3 sequences, around 12% of them singletons. The TCR sequence derives from a human donor who donated a stem cell graft to a child with combined immunodeficiency. This chain uses TRBV6-1 with TRBJ2-3, with D possibly matching TRBD2 (5 bases). The source was PBMCs from the stem cell graft donor, collected from the stem cell graft. Here the CDR3 reads CASSKPGTDTQYF. The CDR3 bases are TGTGCCAGCAGTAAGCCGGGGACAGATACGCAGTATTTT.